This entry lists 24 T cell receptor beta chains sequenced from one sample in a study of shared clonotypes between healthy human individuals. Measured with immunoSEQ multiplex PCR; TCRdb has only the in-frame clones, and not every one. Of a few million clones detected, over 90% appear once; the ten largest clones hold about 0.37%. Sequencing used naive CD4+ T cells from PBMCs. Subset of the sample: CD45RA+ positively selected. Receptors originate from a man younger than 30 in good health. Some clones in this sample may be carry-over from other donors' samples.

The chain is built from TRBV18 and TRBJ1-5; D might be TRBD1 (5 bases). Germline CDR1 is KGHSH and CDR2 is LQKENI. The V gene lost 3 bases and the J gene lost 1 base, with 16 bases spanning the gap. This CDR3 is built from 17 residues. The CDR3 DNA is TGTGCCAGCTCACCGGCCCAATTTCGGGGGAGCAATCAGCCCCAGCATTTT. This gives the protein CASSPAQFRGSNQPQHF.

The V and J genes are TRBV18 and TRBJ2-2, with TRBD2 matching over 8 bases. From germline, CDR1 is KGHSH and CDR2 LQKENI. This CDR3 contains 17 residues. The V and J ends lost 2 bases and 2 bases, in that order; junction bases with no gene match: 7. The CDR3 sequence is CASSPYATSDNTGELFF. The CDR3, as DNA: TGTGCCAGCTCACCATATGCGACTAGCGATAACACCGGGGAGCTGTTTTTT.

A remark on this clone: The same CDR3 is also encoded by other DNA sequences in this sample. The CDR3 region is CASSGGLAGVTGELFF. The CDR3 DNA sequence: TGTGCCAGCAGCGGGGGACTAGCGGGCGTGACCGGGGAGCTGTTTTTT. This chain connects TRBV9 to TRBJ2-2; 12 bases fit TRBD2. This CDR3 spans 16 amino acids. With 3 bases clipped from V and 5 bases from J, the junction kept 5 bases outside the gene matches. CDR1 SGDLS and CDR2 YYNGEE come from the germline V gene.

On this clone itself: The same CDR3 is also encoded by other DNA sequences in this sample. The rearrangement uses TRBV6-5 and TRBJ2-7; D perhaps matches TRBD2 (5 bases). This CDR3 region has 14 residues. V was shortened by 0 bases and J by 3 bases, with 9 bases between the two germline ends. Per germline, CDR1 MNHEY and CDR2 SVGAGI. CDR3 coding DNA: TGTGCCAGCAGTTACTCGATCGGAGGCTACGAGCAGTACTTC. This sequence encodes CASSYSIGGYEQYF.

The chain links TRBV5-1 to TRBJ2-1; 10 bases match TRBD2. The CDR3 covers 15 residues. V dropped 3 bases and J dropped 6; count of bases not matched to a gene: 6. Germline CDR1 reads SGHRS; CDR2 reads YFSETQ. In nucleotides, the CDR3 is TGCGCCAGCAGCTCGCTAGCGGGAGTCTCCAATGAGCAGTTCTTC. Translating it yields CASSSLAGVSNEQFF. Complete variable domain (other parts from reference TRBV5-1 and TRBJ2-1): KAGVTQTPRYLIKTRGQQVTLSCSPISGHRSVSWYQQTPGQGLQFLFEYFSETQRNKGNFPGRFSGRQFSNSRSEMNVSTLELGDSALYLCASSSLAGVSNEQFFGPGTRLTVL.

Concerning this clone itself: Other DNA variants within this sample encode the same CDR3. V is TRBV28 and J is TRBJ2-3, with D possibly TRBD2 on 6 matching bases. Germline V CDR1 and CDR2: MDHEN, SYDVKM. The CDR3 contains 14 residues. V lost 6 bases and J 3 bases, leaving 13 bases between the germline ends. CDR3 region: CASSLAGTTDTQYF. CDR3 in DNA: TGTGCCAGCAGCCTTGCCGGGACTACAGATACGCAGTATTTT.

The V call is TRBV15, the J call TRBJ2-5; TRBD1 aligns across 11 bases. The ends lost 3 bases at V and 10 bases at J; junction bases unmatched: 4. Germline V gene sequence: CDR1 LNHNV, CDR2 YYDKDF (reference sequence). The CDR3 is made up of 13 amino acids. The CDR3 is CATSRGQGVDQYF. The CDR3 DNA follows: TGTGCCACCAGCAGGGGACAGGGGGTGGACCAGTACTTC.

As regards this clone: The sample has other DNA sequences that encode this CDR3 too. The chain is built from TRBV9 and TRBJ2-1; D unresolved. Trimming took off 0 bases at V and 4 bases at J, with 5 bases between the two ends. CDR3 length equals 13 residues. Germline CDR1 is SGDLS and CDR2 is YYNGEE. This CDR3 reads CASSVDRYNEQFF. CDR3 bases: TGTGCCAGCAGCGTAGATCGGTACAATGAGCAGTTCTTC.

V and J are TRBV28 and TRBJ2-1; D ambiguous. The CDR3 runs to 16 residues. Germline V lookup: CDR1 MDHEN, CDR2 SYDVKM. The ends were cut back, 6 bases at V and 0 bases at J, with 15 bases in the middle. The CDR3 coding sequence is TGTGCCAGCAGAGGAGCCTCCCTTAGCTCCTACAATGAGCAGTTCTTC. Its protein product is CASRGASLSSYNEQFF.

The rearrangement joins TRBV29-1 to TRBJ2-3; 8 bases align to TRBD1. CDR1 and CDR2 from the germline V gene are SQVTM and ANQGSEA. There are 15 residues in the CDR3. The CDR3 bases are TGCAAGCCGTGGGGACAGGAATCCTTCACAGATACGCAGTATTTT. The encoded protein is CKPWGQESFTDTQYF.

The V and J genes are TRBV5-4 and TRBJ2-1; D remains ambiguous. Per the germline V gene, CDR1 is SGHNT and CDR2 is YYREEE (reference sequence). This CDR3 region has 14 residues. V lost 0 bases and J 2 bases, leaving 6 bases between the germline ends. The CDR3 loop reads CASSLEFPYNEQFF. The CDR3 DNA reads TGTGCCAGCAGCTTGGAGTTCCCCTACAATGAGCAGTTCTTC.

The chain combines TRBV4-3 with TRBJ2-2; possibly TRBD1 for D (6 bases). CDR1 is LGHNA and CDR2 is YSLEER in the germline V gene. V was pared by 3 bases and J by 4 bases, with 12 bases between. The CDR3 is made up of 15 amino acids. The CDR3 nucleotides read TGCGCCAGCAGCCATAGGGGGTCCCTCACCGGGGAGCTGTTTTTT. Translation gives CASSHRGSLTGELFF.

This rearrangement joins TRBV11-2 to TRBJ2-5; D remains unclear. Germline V gene lookup returns CDR1 SGHAT and CDR2 FQNNGV. The germline V and J ends were trimmed by 2 bases and 5 bases, with 9 bases remaining between them. CDR3 length: 13 residues. The CDR3 is CASSLSKEETQYF. CDR3 nucleotides: TGTGCCAGCAGCTTATCGAAGGAGGAGACCCAGTACTTC.

V gene TRBV27 combines with J gene TRBJ2-1; possibly TRBD1 or TRBD2 for D (5 bases each). The length of the CDR3 is 13 residues. Germline V lookup: CDR1 MNHEY, CDR2 SMNVEV (reference sequence). The V end lost 3 bases, the J end lost 12 bases, and 15 bases lay between the germline ends. As DNA, the CDR3 is TGTGCCAGCAGTTTCCGGGACCCCCCTCGGCAGTTCTTC. Translating gives CASSFRDPPRQFF.

Concerning this clone: Other DNA sequences in the sample encode the same CDR3. This rearrangement joins TRBV6-1 to TRBJ1-1; D may be TRBD1 (6 bases). This CDR3 has 14 residues. Trimming pared 3 bases from V and 1 base from J, leaving 9 bases between. Germline loops: CDR1 MNHNS, CDR2 SASEGT. CDR3 sequence: CASSERGQNTEAFF. DNA for the CDR3: TGTGCCAGCAGTGAGCGGGGACAGAACACTGAAGCTTTCTTT.

J is TRBJ1-2 and V is TRBV18; D is undetermined. The V and J ends lost 3 bases and 5 bases respectively, with 22 bases between them. The germline V gene has CDR1 KGHSH and CDR2 LQKENI. The CDR3 spans 17 residues. The CDR3 here is CASSPSGMTPRKYGYTF. The CDR3 DNA sequence: TGTGCCAGCTCACCTTCTGGGATGACACCACGGAAATATGGCTACACCTTC.

V usage is TRBV28 and J usage is TRBJ2-7; 7 bases align to TRBD1. Looked up from germline, CDR1 is MDHEN and CDR2 is SYDVKM. J was trimmed by 4 bases and V by 7 bases; bases with no gene match: 10. The CDR3 is made up of 14 amino acids. CDR3 sequence reads: CASTYPGQLYEQYF. CDR3 in DNA: TGTGCCAGCACCTACCCGGGACAGCTATACGAGCAGTACTTC.

The chain employs TRBV28 and TRBJ2-7; tentative D call: TRBD1 (6 bases). Germline V gives CDR1 MDHEN, CDR2 SYDVKM. With 6 bases removed from V and 2 bases from J, the gap between germline ends came to 17 bases. This CDR3 region has 15 residues. CDR3 residues: CASRRHLQGTYEQYF. In nucleotides, the CDR3 is TGTGCCAGCAGGCGACATTTACAGGGCACCTACGAGCAGTACTTC.

The CDR3 nucleotides read TGTGCCAGCAGTGGAGCTAAGAACACTGAAGCTTTCTTT. This translates into CASSGAKNTEAFF. This rearrangement joins TRBV2 to TRBJ1-1; D unclear. Trimming took 4 bases from V and 1 from J, leaving 7 bases between them. CDR1 is SNHLY and CDR2 is FYNNEI in the germline V gene. The CDR3 is 13 amino acids.

The gene calls are TRBV4-1 and TRBJ1-2; 10 bases are shared with TRBD1. The J segment lost 4 bases and the V segment lost 1 base, leaving 9 bases of the junction unmatched. CDR3 length: 17 amino acids. Per the germline V gene, CDR1 is MGHRA and CDR2 is YSYEKL. CDR3 in amino acids: CASSQGESRDRGYGYTF. CDR3 DNA: TGCGCCAGCAGCCAAGGGGAGTCCCGGGACAGGGGCTATGGCTACACCTTC.

Concerning this clone itself: Different DNA sequences within this sample yield the same CDR3. The chain is built from TRBV19 and TRBJ2-1, with D possibly being TRBD1 or TRBD2 (5 bases each). V was cut by 0 bases and J by 1 base, with 7 bases left in between. The germline CDR1 and CDR2 sequences are LNHDA and SQIVND (reference sequence). The CDR3 is made up of 15 amino acids. The CDR3 loop reads CASSIEGDSYNEQFF. The CDR3 DNA is TGTGCCAGTAGTATAGAGGGGGATTCCTACAATGAGCAGTTCTTC.

Remarks on this clone: The identical CDR3 is also encoded by other nucleotide sequences in the sample. The chain couples TRBV5-4 to TRBJ1-4; maybe TRBD1 (5 bases). This CDR3 region has 14 residues. Trimming took 0 bases from V and 8 from J, leaving 11 bases between them. Germline loops: CDR1 SGHNT, CDR2 YYREEE (reference sequence). This CDR3 reads CASSLEGAGEKLFF. CDR3 DNA: TGTGCCAGCAGCTTGGAAGGGGCTGGGGAAAAACTGTTTTTT.

This chain connects TRBV7-9 to TRBJ2-7, with 9 bases that match TRBD1. Per the germline V gene, CDR1 is SEHNR and CDR2 is FQNEAQ (reference sequence). The CDR3 extends over 16 amino acids. V lost 4 bases, J lost 2 bases, and 9 bases stayed unmatched. The CDR3 DNA reads TGTGCCAGCAGCTCCACCGTCGGGACAGGGACCTACGAGCAGTACTTC. Encoded protein: CASSSTVGTGTYEQYF.

Comment on this clone: Other DNA sequences from this sample encode an identical CDR3 as well. The genes are TRBV5-1 and TRBJ2-2; D may be TRBD1 (5 bases). The CDR3 sequence is 13 residues long. Germline V gene data show CDR1 as SGHRS and CDR2 as YFSETQ. Trimming pared 5 bases from V and 4 bases from J, leaving 9 bases between. The CDR3 loop reads CASSQGITGELFF. Written as DNA, the CDR3 is TGCGCCAGCAGTCAGGGAATCACCGGGGAGCTGTTTTTT.